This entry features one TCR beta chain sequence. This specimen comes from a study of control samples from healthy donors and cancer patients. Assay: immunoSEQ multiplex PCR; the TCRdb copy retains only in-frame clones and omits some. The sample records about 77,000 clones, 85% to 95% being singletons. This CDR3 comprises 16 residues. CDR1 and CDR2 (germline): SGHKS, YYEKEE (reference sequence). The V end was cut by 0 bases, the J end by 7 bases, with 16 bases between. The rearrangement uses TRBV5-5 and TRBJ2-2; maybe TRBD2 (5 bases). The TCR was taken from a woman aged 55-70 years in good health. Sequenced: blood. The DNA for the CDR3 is TGTGCCAGCAGCTTGGCCCCCGGAGGATCAATCGGGGAGCTGTTTTTT. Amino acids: CASSLAPGGSIGELFF. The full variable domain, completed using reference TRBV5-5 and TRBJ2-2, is DAGVTQSPTHLIKTRGQQVTLRCSPISGHKSVSWYQQVLGQGPQFIFQYYEKEERGRGNFPDRFSARQFPNYSSELNVNALLLGDSALYLCASSLAPGGSIGELFFGEGSRLTVL.